This T cell receptor beta chain was sequenced during a study of blood T cell repertoires in COVID-19. The overall study: Nucleic acid was either cDNA or gDNA, and it came from T cells, B-cell-depleted T cells, or PBMCs.

Sequenced by immunoSEQ multiplex PCR; TCRdb stores in-frame clones only, minus some. The table records about 210,000 clones, around 80% of them present only once. Deletions cut 6 bases from V and 0 bases from J, with 13 bases between. This CDR3 spans 15 amino acids. In germline, CDR1 is MNHEY, CDR2 SVGEGT. Comments on this clone: Additional DNA sequences in this sample encode the identical CDR3.

This chain connects TRBV6-2 or TRBV6-3 to TRBJ2-3; D is perhaps TRBD1 (5 bases). The sequenced material came from peripheral blood. The TCR sequence derives from a woman aged 70-85 years with acute or convalescent COVID-19. Here the CDR3 DNA reads TGTGCCAGCAGCCCTCAGGGTGCTAGCACAGATACGCAGTATTTT. Translating it yields CASSPQGASTDTQYF.